This is a list of T cell receptor beta chains from one sample in a study of T cell changes during pregnancy in multiple sclerosis. Generated by immunoSEQ multiplex PCR, the TCRdb table keeps only in-frame clones and is missing some. The profile covers roughly 70,000 clones, with approximately 90% appearing a single time and less than 3.5% taken by the ten largest. This specimen consisted of peripheral blood, obtained before pregnancy. All receptors derive from a female donor with multiple sclerosis, enrolled in a pregnancy study. The CDR3 runs from the conserved cysteine through the conserved F or W.

cdr3_length v_call cdr3_aa
15 TRBV29-1 CSVVLAGSSYNEQFF
15 TRBV19 CASAISGRLEDTQYF
13 TRBV10-3 CAIKRGQNTEAFF
17 TRBV15 CATSRDQFRAGRNEQFF
19 TRBV9 CASSVDRRGWTGDYNEQFF
14 TRBV25-1 CASSGGQVKETQYF
16 TRBV18 CASSQNDRGSGNTIYF
19 TRBV7-8 CASSPPLRLAGGYTGELFF
15 TRBV5-4 CASSPPQANTGELFF
13 TRBV2 CASRTELNTEAFF
17 TRBV7-9 CASSIRTSGMGTGELFF
14 TRBV19 CASEALSSGNTIYF
13 TRBV15 CATSKESGGTQYF
14 TRBV27 CASRRTGGPDTQYF
15 TRBV6-5 CASSLTSGGAGELFF
15 TRBV6-5 CASSYEGQGNTEAFF
13 TRBV6-4 CASRGLKGNTIYF
13 TRBV4-3 CASSQDYGVPLHF
15 TRBV10-1 CASSEELSSYNEQFF
15 TRBV5-1 CASSLVRDPPGGYTF
13 TRBV11-2 CASSPTGGETQYF
16 TRBV14 CASSHLPRDTADTQYF
14 TRBV6-6 CASSYRQGGGQAFF
15 TRBV27 CASSLIPTGVYGYTF
14 TRBV9 CASSDRLYSDTQYF
14 TRBV5-6 CASWQGPVGNEQYF
12 TRBV29-1 CSAGTEAYGYTF
13 TRBV19 CASQTGGMETQYF
14 TRBV27 CASSLVGLNYEQYF
15 TRBV28 CASSSEDRVFDTQYF
14 TRBV6-1 CASSGGGWSTEAFF
15 TRBV30 CAWLQVARQAGGYTF
12 TRBV5-3 CARSLKRLGYTF
17 TRBV6-4 CASSEYGVGGDDYGYTF
14 TRBV6-5 CASSYAGVQETQYF
14 TRBV5-1 CASSRSQGTGEQFF
13 TRBV6-5 CSVAGGGTDTQYF
15 TRBV7-9 CASSTRDILQETQYF
14 TRBV11-2 CASSRGVGATEAFF
15 TRBV6-5 CASSYSSGGQQPQHF
16 TRBV6-5 CASSFYDREYNSPLHF
13 TRBV11-3 CASSLGAGDGYTF
13 TRBV28 CASRPRSVNQAFF
13 TRBV29-1 CSVVGQLTYEQYF
14 TRBV25-1 CASSDLGAGQPQHF
13 TRBV11-3 CASSLGTGSEAFF
14 TRBV7-2 CASSLEPGLAEAFF
14 TRBV7-9 CASSETGLGNEQFF
11 TRBV6-5 CASNRGTEQYF